These 7 T cell receptor beta chains were all obtained from the same sample, sequenced in a study of OX40 agonist ivuxolimab in advanced cancers. The table came from immunoSEQ multiplex PCR; TCRdb's copy has only in-frame clones and leaves some out. The sample records roughly 70,000 clones, 70% to 90% being singletons. Specimen: CD4+ or CD8+ T cells sorted from blood, collected in a trial of the OX40 agonist ivuxolimab. These receptors originate from an adult with an advanced solid tumor such as melanoma, head and neck, liver or kidney cancer.

This chain links TRBV6-5 with TRBJ1-1, with D unclear. The ends were cut back, 2 bases at V and 4 bases at J, with 17 bases in the middle. CDR1 and CDR2 from the germline V gene are MNHEY and SVGAGI. CDR3 size: 16 residues. The DNA for the CDR3 is TGTGCCAGCAGTTACCTCCGACCGTCGGCGGGCACTGAAGCTTTCTTT. Protein sequence: CASSYLRPSAGTEAFF.

As DNA, the CDR3 is TGCGCCAGCAGCTTGGTACCACCCCTCGACAATGAGCAGTTCTTC. Encoded protein: CASSLVPPLDNEQFF. The rearrangement uses TRBV5-1 and TRBJ2-1; no reliable D call. This CDR3 comprises 15 residues. Trimming cost V 0 bases and J 5 bases, with 12 bases left between them. The germline V gene has CDR1 SGHRS and CDR2 YFSETQ. Together with reference TRBV5-1 and TRBJ2-1, the CDR3 gives the full variable domain: KAGVTQTPRYLIKTRGQQVTLSCSPISGHRSVSWYQQTPGQGLQFLFEYFSETQRNKGNFPGRFSGRQFSNSRSEMNVSTLELGDSALYLCASSLVPPLDNEQFFGPGTRLTVL.

The chain joins TRBV7-2 to TRBJ2-3; TRBD2 aligns across 15 bases. The CDR3 consists of 17 residues. Germline V gene lookup returns CDR1 SGHTA and CDR2 FQGNSA. The J segment lost 0 bases and the V segment lost 5 bases, leaving 3 bases of the junction unmatched. CDR3 DNA: TGTGCCAGCAGCAAGGGACTAGCGGGGGGAAGCACAGATACGCAGTATTTT. It codes for CASSKGLAGGSTDTQYF. The full variable domain, its missing parts supplied by reference TRBV7-2 and TRBJ2-3, is GAGVSQSPSNKVTEKGKDVELRCDPISGHTALYWYRQSLGQGLEFLIYFQGNSAPDKSGLPSDRFSAERTGGSVSTLTIQRTQQEDSAVYLCASSKGLAGGSTDTQYFGPGTRLTVL.

V gene TRBV5-6 combines with J gene TRBJ2-7, with 8 bases aligning to TRBD1. Germline V gene data show CDR1 as SGHDT and CDR2 as YYEEEE. J was trimmed by 0 bases and V by 0 bases; bases with no gene match: 8. There are 17 residues in the CDR3. CDR3 nucleotide sequence: TGTGCCAGCAGCTTGGTCGGACAGGGCTTTGCCTCCTACGAGCAGTACTTC. Amino acid sequence: CASSLVGQGFASYEQYF.

V gene TRBV19 combines with J gene TRBJ1-6; tentative D call: TRBD1 (6 bases). The CDR3 length is 16 residues. Trimming cost V 6 bases and J 0 bases, with 12 bases left between them. CDR1 is LNHDA and CDR2 is SQIVND in the germline V gene (reference sequence). CDR3 bases: TGTGCCAGTAGATGGACAGCGAGCTCCTATAATTCACCCCTCCACTTT. Residues: CASRWTASSYNSPLHF.

The chain couples TRBV7-6 to TRBJ1-4; D is perhaps TRBD1 (6 bases). V lost 5 bases to trimming and J lost 6 bases, with 19 bases between them. Germline V gene data show CDR1 as SGHVS and CDR2 as FNYEAQ. The CDR3 length is 16 residues. The CDR3 DNA reads TGTGCCAGCAGCCCCAGGGGCCGGGGCGCGGATGAAAAACTGTTTTTT. Translating it yields CASSPRGRGADEKLFF.

This chain connects TRBV4-3 to TRBJ2-1; D is unresolved. V gave up 4 bases and J gave up 9 bases, with 16 bases separating them. The germline V gene encodes CDR1 LGHNA and CDR2 YSLEER. The CDR3 length is 14 residues. CDR3 sequence (DNA): TGCGCCAGCAGCCGAAGAGGTGCAGGCAGTGAGCAGTTCTTC. The encoded protein is CASSRRGAGSEQFF.